What follows are 17 T cell receptor beta chains derived from one specimen sequenced in a study of T cells in localized non-small cell lung cancer. Sequencing was performed with immunoSEQ multiplex PCR; in TCRdb, only in-frame clones are kept and a portion is missing. Of around 9,800 clones in the sample, less than 45% were seen once. Sequenced material: lymph node tissue, taken before any cancer treatment. The origin of the receptors is a woman aged 35 to 75 with stage I lung adenocarcinoma.

This rearrangement joins TRBV6-8 to TRBJ1-2; D might be TRBD1 (6 bases). The CDR3 runs 16 residues. V shed 8 bases and J shed 0 bases, with 19 bases lying between them. The germline V gene has CDR1 MNHGY and CDR2 SAAAGT. As DNA, the CDR3 is TGTGCCAGCCGAAAGAGGGGGGCGTTCACTAACTATGGCTACACCTTC. It codes for CASRKRGAFTNYGYTF.

The sample holds a few counts of this clone. This chain links TRBV11-3 with TRBJ2-3, with 14 nucleotides matching TRBD2. Germline V CDR1 and CDR2: SGHNT, YENEEA. The trim removed 6 bases at V and 3 bases at J, leaving 2 bases unmatched. This CDR3 contains 15 residues. CDR3 protein: CASSRTSGGTDTQYF. The CDR3 coding sequence is TGTGCCAGCAGTCGGACTAGCGGGGGGACAGATACGCAGTATTTT. The full variable domain, in which reference TRBV11-3 and TRBJ2-3 provide the parts outside the CDR3, is EAGVVQSPRYKIIEKKQPVAFWCNPISGHNTLYWYLQNLGQGPELLIRYENEEAVDDSQLPKDRFSAERLKGVDSTLKIQPAELGDSAVYLCASSRTSGGTDTQYFGPGTRLTVL.

CDR3 protein: CSASGGAYNEQFF. Here the CDR3 DNA reads TGCAGCGCTAGCGGGGGCGCTTACAATGAGCAGTTCTTC. This chain connects TRBV29-1 to TRBJ2-1, with 10 nucleotides matching TRBD2. Trimming removed 7 bases from V and 4 bases from J; junction bases left unmatched: 4. Looked up from germline, CDR1 is SQVTM and CDR2 is ANQGSEA. This CDR3 contains 13 residues.

This clone was detected a few times. The genes are TRBV18 and TRBJ2-5; D perhaps matches TRBD2 (5 bases). The CDR3 has 15 residues. V lost 2 bases, J lost 2 bases, and 12 bases lay in between. Germline CDR1 is KGHSH and CDR2 is LQKENI. CDR3 in amino acids: CASSPWPSRQETQYF. In DNA form, the CDR3 reads TGTGCCAGCTCACCATGGCCTAGCAGACAAGAGACCCAGTACTTC.

In its sample, this clone was seen a few times. The chain has TRBV9 and TRBJ1-1; 7 bases line up with TRBD1. The CDR3 contains 17 residues. Germline assignment: CDR1 SGDLS and CDR2 YYNGEE. The J segment lost 4 bases and the V segment lost 5 bases, leaving 17 bases of the junction unmatched. CDR3 bases: TGTGCCAGCAGGATGAACCGGGACAGTCGTTTGGGCACTGAAGCTTTCTTT. It yields the protein CASRMNRDSRLGTEAFF.

V gene TRBV19 combines with J gene TRBJ1-1; no definite D call. The CDR3 is made up of 13 amino acids. Germline lookup yields CDR1 LNHDA and CDR2 SQIVND (reference sequence). Trimming took 8 bases from V and 1 from J, leaving 11 bases between them. The CDR3 loop reads CASAGRQNTEAFF. The CDR3 nucleotides are TGTGCCAGTGCCGGGCGGCAGAACACTGAAGCTTTCTTT.

The chain joins TRBV19 to TRBJ2-3; D remains ambiguous. The CDR3 runs to 16 residues. Germline assignment: CDR1 LNHDA and CDR2 SQIVND (reference sequence). V was shortened by 1 base and J by 2 bases, with 13 bases between the two germline ends. In DNA form, the CDR3 reads TGTGCCAGTAGTATAGCGGAACTTGGCCACACAGATACGCAGTATTTT. Its translation: CASSIAELGHTDTQYF.

This clone was seen a handful of times. V is TRBV6-8 and J is TRBJ1-3; unclear D gene. V was cut by 2 bases and J by 0 bases, with 5 bases left in between. This CDR3 is 14 amino acids long. Germline values: CDR1 MNHGY, CDR2 SAAAGT. Here the CDR3 DNA reads TGTGCCAGCAGTTACGAAGTCTCTGGAAACACCATATATTTT. Amino acid sequence: CASSYEVSGNTIYF.

The chain links TRBV23-1 to TRBJ2-2; no definite D call. TRBV23-1 is sorted into the ORF group, with uncertain function. V lost 4 bases and J lost 4, with 16 bases in between. The length of the CDR3 is 16 residues. This chain's CDR3 is CASSLECRIATGELFF. The CDR3 region has the DNA TGCGCCAGCAGTCTGGAGTGTAGGATTGCCACCGGGGAGCTGTTTTTT.

CDR3: CASTDNNQPQHF. CDR3 nucleotides: TGTGCCAGCACCGACAACAATCAGCCCCAGCATTTT. The chain couples TRBV28 to TRBJ1-5; D remains ambiguous. The V end lost 7 bases, the J end lost 3 bases, and 7 bases lay between the germline ends. The germline V gene has CDR1 MDHEN and CDR2 SYDVKM. The CDR3 totals 12 residues.

CDR3 sequence reads: CASGFDLQGPLHF. CDR3 coding DNA: TGTGCTAGTGGTTTCGACCTACAGGGACCCCTCCACTTT. The rearrangement joins TRBV12-5 to TRBJ1-6; maybe TRBD1 (6 bases). The length of the CDR3 is 13 residues. V lost 3 bases to trimming and J lost 12 bases, with 12 bases between them. Per the germline V gene, CDR1 is LGHNT and CDR2 is FRNRAP. Together with reference TRBV12-5 and TRBJ1-6, the CDR3 gives the full variable domain: DARVTQTPRHKVTEMGQEVTMRCQPILGHNTVFWYRQTMMQGLELLAYFRNRAPLDDSGMPKDRFSAEMPDATLATLKIQPSEPRDSAVYFCASGFDLQGPLHFGNGTRLTVT.

This chain uses TRBV9 with TRBJ1-4; no reliable D call. The CDR3 runs 13 residues. V lost 5 bases and J 8 bases, leaving 13 bases between the germline ends. Looked up from germline, CDR1 is SGDLS and CDR2 is YYNGEE. CDR3 amino acids: CASSEMQLEKLFF. In DNA form, the CDR3 reads TGTGCCAGCAGTGAAATGCAGTTGGAAAAACTGTTTTTT.

The gene calls are TRBV18 and TRBJ2-7, with 8 bases aligning to TRBD2. V gave up 3 bases and J gave up 7 bases; unmatched junction bases: 8. This CDR3 has 14 amino acids. CDR1 KGHSH and CDR2 LQKENI come from the germline V gene. This CDR3 is CASSPGLARVEQYF. CDR3 in DNA: TGTGCCAGCTCACCTGGACTAGCCCGGGTTGAGCAGTACTTC.

This chain links TRBV19 with TRBJ2-7; no firm D call. Between the trimmed V and J ends, which lost 3 bases and 0 bases, there was a span of 9 bases. The CDR3 is made up of 14 amino acids. Germline assignment: CDR1 LNHDA and CDR2 SQIVND (reference sequence). The chain's CDR3 is CASSIRHDSYEQYF. The CDR3 DNA is TGTGCCAGTAGTATCCGGCACGACTCCTACGAGCAGTACTTC.

The chain couples TRBV5-1 to TRBJ2-6, with no clear D. The CDR3 loop spans 14 amino acids. The germline V gene has CDR1 SGHRS and CDR2 YFSETQ. Between the trimmed V and J ends, which lost 6 bases and 2 bases, there was a span of 9 bases. CDR3 sequence reads: CASNQRTGANVLTF. CDR3 DNA: TGCGCCAGCAACCAGAGGACTGGGGCCAACGTCCTGACTTTC.

This rearrangement joins TRBV6-8 to TRBJ2-3, with D uncertain. The CDR3 spans 14 residues. V lost 6 bases, J lost 9 bases, and 19 bases lay in between. Germline lookup yields CDR1 MNHGY and CDR2 SAAAGT. This CDR3 reads CASSLVPTSATQYF. For the CDR3, the DNA is TGTGCCAGCAGCCTAGTACCGACCAGCGCAACGCAGTATTTT.

This chain connects TRBV19 to TRBJ1-1; 7 positions match TRBD1. The CDR3 is 11 residues long. CDR1 is LNHDA, CDR2 SQIVND, per germline (reference sequence). The V and J ends lost 7 bases and 6 bases, in that order; junction bases with no gene match: 2. The DNA of the CDR3 is TGTGCCAGTACGCAGGGGGCTGAAGCTTTCTTT. Amino acid sequence: CASTQGAEAFF.